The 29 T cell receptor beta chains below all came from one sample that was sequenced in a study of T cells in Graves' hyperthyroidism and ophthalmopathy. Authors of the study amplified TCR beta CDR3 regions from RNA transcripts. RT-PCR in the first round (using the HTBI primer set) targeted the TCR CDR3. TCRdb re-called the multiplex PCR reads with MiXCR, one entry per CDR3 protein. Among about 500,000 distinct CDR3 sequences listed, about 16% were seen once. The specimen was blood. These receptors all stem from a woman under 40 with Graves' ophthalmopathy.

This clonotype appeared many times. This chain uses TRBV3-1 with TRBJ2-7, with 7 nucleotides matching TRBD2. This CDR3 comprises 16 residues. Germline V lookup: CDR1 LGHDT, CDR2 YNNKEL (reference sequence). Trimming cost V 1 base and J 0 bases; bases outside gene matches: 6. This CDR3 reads CASSQGGGSPSYEQYF. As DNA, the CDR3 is TGTGCCAGCAGCCAAGGGGGAGGGAGCCCCTCCTACGAGCAGTACTTC.

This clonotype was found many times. CDR3 loop: CASRPGTSGDNEQFF. The CDR3 coding sequence is TGTGCCAGCAGGCCGGGGACTAGCGGTGACAATGAGCAGTTCTTC. The chain recombines TRBV27 with TRBJ2-1; 11 nucleotides line up with TRBD2. From germline, CDR1 is MNHEY and CDR2 SMNVEV (reference sequence). The CDR3 is 15 residues long. After removal of 6 bases from V and 5 bases from J, the junction contained 6 bases not matched to a gene.

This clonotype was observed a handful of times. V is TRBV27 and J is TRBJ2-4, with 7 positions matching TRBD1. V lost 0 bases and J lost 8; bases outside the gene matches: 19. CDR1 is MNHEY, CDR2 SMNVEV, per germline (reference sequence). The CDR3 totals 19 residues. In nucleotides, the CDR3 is TGTGCCAGCAGTTTATCCGGGCGAGGGGGCAGGGTGGGTTTGGACATTCAGTACTTC. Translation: CASSLSGRGGRVGLDIQYF.

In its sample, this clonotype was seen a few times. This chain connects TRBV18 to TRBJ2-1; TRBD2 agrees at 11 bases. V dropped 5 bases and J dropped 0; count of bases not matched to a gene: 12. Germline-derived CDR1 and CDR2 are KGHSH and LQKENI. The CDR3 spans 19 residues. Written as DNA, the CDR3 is TGTGCCAGCTCATCGCTCCTAGCGGGAGGCCCGAGCTCCTACAATGAGCAGTTCTTC. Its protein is CASSSLLAGGPSSYNEQFF.

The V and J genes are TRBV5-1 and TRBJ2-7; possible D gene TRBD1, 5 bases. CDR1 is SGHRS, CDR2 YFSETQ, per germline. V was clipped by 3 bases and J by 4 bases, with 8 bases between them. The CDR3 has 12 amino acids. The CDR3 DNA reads TGCGCCAGCAGCTCGACAGTGTACGAGCAGTACTTC. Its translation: CASSSTVYEQYF.

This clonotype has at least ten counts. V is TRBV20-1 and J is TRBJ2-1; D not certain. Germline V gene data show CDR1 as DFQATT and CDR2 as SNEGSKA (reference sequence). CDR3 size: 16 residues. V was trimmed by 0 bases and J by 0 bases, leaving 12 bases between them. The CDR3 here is CSARDLQVPSYNEQFF. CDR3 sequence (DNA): TGCAGTGCTAGAGATCTCCAGGTCCCCTCCTACAATGAGCAGTTCTTC.

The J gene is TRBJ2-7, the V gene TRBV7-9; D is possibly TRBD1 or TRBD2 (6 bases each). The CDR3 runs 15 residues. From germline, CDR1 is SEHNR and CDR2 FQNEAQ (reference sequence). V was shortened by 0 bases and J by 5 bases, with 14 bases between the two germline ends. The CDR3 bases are TGTGCCAGCAGCTTAGCAGCCGGGGGCATCCACGAGCAGTACTTC. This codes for CASSLAAGGIHEQYF.

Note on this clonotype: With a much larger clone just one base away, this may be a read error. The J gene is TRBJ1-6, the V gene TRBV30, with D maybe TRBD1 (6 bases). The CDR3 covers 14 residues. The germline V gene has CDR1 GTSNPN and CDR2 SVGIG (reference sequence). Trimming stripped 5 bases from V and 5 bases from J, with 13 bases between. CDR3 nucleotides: TGTGCCTGGGGTCAAGGACAGAATAATTCACCCCTCCACTTT. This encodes CAWGQGQNNSPLHF. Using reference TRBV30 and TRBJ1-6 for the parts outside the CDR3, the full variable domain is SQTIHQWPATLVQPVGSPLSLECTVEGTSNPNLYWYRQAAGRGLQLLFYSVGIGQISSEVPQNLSASRPQDRQFILSSKKLLLSDSGFYLCAWGQGQNNSPLHFGNGTRLTVT.

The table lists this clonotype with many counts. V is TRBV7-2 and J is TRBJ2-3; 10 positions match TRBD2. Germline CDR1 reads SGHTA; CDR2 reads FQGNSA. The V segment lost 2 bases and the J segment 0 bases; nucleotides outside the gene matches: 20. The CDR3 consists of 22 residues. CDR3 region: CASSLRPPLAGVSVGSTDTQYF. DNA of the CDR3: TGTGCCAGCAGCTTACGCCCCCCTCTAGCGGGAGTTTCCGTGGGGAGCACAGATACGCAGTATTTT. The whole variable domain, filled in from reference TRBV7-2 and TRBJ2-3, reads GAGVSQSPSNKVTEKGKDVELRCDPISGHTALYWYRQSLGQGLEFLIYFQGNSAPDKSGLPSDRFSAERTGGSVSTLTIQRTQQEDSAVYLCASSLRPPLAGVSVGSTDTQYFGPGTRLTVL.

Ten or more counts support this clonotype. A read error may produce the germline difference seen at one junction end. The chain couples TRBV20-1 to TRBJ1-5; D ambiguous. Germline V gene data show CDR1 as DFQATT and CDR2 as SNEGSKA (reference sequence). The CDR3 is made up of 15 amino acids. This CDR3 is CSARGPRTVNRPQHF. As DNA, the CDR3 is TGCAGTGCTAGAGGCCCCCGGACGGTGAATCGGCCCCAGCATTTT.

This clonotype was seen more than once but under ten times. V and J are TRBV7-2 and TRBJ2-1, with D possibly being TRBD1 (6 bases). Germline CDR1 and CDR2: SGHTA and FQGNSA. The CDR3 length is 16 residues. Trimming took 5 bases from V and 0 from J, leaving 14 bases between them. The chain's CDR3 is CASSTRTDLSYNEQFF. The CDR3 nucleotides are TGTGCCAGCAGCACTCGGACAGACCTCTCCTACAATGAGCAGTTCTTC.

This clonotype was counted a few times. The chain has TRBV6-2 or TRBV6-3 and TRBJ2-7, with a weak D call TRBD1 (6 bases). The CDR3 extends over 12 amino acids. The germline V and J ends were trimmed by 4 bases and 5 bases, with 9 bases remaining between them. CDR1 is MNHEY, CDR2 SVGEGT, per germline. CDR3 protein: CASSFDRNEQYF. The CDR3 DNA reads TGTGCCAGCAGTTTCGACAGGAACGAGCAGTACTTC.

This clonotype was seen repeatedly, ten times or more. The CDR3 sequence: CASSSSGQETQYF. The CDR3 DNA is TGTGCCAGCAGCTCCTCAGGGCAAGAGACCCAGTACTTC. V gene TRBV7-2 combines with J gene TRBJ2-5, with a weak D call TRBD1 (5 bases). The CDR3 extends over 13 amino acids. The germline gives CDR1 SGHTA, CDR2 FQGNSA. V was trimmed by 4 bases and J by 2 bases, leaving 8 bases between them.

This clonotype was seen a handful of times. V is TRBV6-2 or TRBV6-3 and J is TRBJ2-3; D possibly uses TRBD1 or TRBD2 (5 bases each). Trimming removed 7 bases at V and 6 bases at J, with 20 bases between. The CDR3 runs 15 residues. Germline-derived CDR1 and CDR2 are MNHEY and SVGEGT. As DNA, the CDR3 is TGTGCCAGCACAACTCGCCAGGGAGTTTCTGATACGCAGTATTTT. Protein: CASTTRQGVSDTQYF.

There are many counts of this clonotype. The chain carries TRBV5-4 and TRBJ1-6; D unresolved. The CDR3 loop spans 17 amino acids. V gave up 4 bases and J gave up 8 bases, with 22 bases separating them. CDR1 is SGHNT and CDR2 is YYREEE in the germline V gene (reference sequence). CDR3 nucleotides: TGTGCCAGCAGCCACGATCCGGGAAGGGCGAACGATTCACCCCTCCACTTT. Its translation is CASSHDPGRANDSPLHF.

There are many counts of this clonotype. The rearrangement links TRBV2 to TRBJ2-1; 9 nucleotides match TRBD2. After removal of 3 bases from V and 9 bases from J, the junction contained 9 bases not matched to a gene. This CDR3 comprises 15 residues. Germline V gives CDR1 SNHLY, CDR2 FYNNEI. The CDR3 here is CASSESRAGGGEQFF. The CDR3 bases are TGTGCCAGCAGTGAGTCGAGAGCGGGAGGAGGTGAGCAGTTCTTC.

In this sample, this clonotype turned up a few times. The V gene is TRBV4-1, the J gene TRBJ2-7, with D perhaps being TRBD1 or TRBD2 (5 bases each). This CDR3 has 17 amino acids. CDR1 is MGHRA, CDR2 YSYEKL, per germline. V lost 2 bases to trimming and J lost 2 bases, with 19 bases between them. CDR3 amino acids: CASSQSARDGLTYEQYF. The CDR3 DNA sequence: TGCGCCAGCAGCCAAAGCGCCCGGGACGGATTAACCTACGAGCAGTACTTC.

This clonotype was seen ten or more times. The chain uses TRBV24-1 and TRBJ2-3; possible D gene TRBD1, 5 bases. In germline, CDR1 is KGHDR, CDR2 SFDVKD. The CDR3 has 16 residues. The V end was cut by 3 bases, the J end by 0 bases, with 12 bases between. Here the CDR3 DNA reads TGTGCCACCAGTGATCTGGGGCTTGGGAGCACAGATACGCAGTATTTT. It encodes CATSDLGLGSTDTQYF.

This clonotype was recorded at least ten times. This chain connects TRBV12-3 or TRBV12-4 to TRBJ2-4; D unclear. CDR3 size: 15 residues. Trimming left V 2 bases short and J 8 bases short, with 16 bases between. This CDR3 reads CASSLRTPFVDIQYF. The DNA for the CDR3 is TGTGCCAGCAGTTTAAGGACCCCCTTCGTGGACATTCAGTACTTC.

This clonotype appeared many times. The CDR3 sequence is CSARPGHIYEQYF. The CDR3 DNA is TGCAGTGCTAGACCCGGACATATCTACGAGCAGTACTTC. The chain combines TRBV20-1 with TRBJ2-7, with D maybe TRBD1 (5 bases). In germline, CDR1 is DFQATT, CDR2 SNEGSKA (reference sequence). The length of the CDR3 is 13 residues. V was trimmed by 2 bases and J by 3 bases, leaving 11 bases between them.

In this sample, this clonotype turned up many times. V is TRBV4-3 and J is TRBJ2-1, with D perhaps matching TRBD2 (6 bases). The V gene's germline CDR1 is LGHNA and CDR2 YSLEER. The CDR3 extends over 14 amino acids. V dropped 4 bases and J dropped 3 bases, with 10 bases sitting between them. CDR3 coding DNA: TGCGCCAGCAGCCTTAGCGGATACTACAATGAGCAGTTCTTC. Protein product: CASSLSGYYNEQFF.

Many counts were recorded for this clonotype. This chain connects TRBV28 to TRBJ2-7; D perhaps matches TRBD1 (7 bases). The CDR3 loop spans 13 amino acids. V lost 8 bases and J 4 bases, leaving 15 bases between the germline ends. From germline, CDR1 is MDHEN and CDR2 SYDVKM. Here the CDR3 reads CASHEQGRYEQYF. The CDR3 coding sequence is TGTGCCAGCCACGAACAGGGGAGGTACGAGCAGTACTTC.

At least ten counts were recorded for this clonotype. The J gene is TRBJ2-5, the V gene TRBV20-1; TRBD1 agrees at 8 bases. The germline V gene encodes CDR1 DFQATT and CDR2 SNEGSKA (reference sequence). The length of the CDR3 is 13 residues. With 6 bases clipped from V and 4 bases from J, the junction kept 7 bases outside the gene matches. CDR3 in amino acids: CSATRTGTETQYF. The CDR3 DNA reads TGCAGTGCCACCCGGACAGGGACAGAGACCCAGTACTTC.

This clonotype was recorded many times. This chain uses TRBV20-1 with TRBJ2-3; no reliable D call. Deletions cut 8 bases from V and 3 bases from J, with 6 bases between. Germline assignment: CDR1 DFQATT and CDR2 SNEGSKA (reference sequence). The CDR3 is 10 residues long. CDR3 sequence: CSPTTDTQYF. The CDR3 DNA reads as TGCAGTCCCACGACAGATACGCAGTATTTT.

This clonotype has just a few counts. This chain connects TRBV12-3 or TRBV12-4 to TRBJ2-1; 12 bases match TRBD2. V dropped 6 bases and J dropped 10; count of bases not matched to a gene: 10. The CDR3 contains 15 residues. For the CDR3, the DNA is TGTGCCAGCAGAAAAGGGACTAGCGGGTGGGAGGAGCAGTTCTTC. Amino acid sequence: CASRKGTSGWEEQFF.

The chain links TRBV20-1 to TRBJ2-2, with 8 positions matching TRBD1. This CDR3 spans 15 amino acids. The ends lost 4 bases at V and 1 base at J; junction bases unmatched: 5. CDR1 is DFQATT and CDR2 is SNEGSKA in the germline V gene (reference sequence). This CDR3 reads CSAIDRGLNTGELFF. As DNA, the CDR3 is TGCAGTGCTATTGACAGGGGACTGAACACCGGGGAGCTGTTTTTT.

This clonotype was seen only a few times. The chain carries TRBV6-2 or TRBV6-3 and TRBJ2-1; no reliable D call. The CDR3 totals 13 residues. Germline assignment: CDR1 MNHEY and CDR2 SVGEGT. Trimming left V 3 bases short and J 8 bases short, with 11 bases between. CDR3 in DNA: TGTGCCAGCAGTTATAAAGGGAACGATGAGCAGTTCTTC. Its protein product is CASSYKGNDEQFF.

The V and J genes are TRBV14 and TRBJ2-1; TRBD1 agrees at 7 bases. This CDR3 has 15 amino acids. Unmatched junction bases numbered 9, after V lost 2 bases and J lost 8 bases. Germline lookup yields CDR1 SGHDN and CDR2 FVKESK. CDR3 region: CASSQPRGGTDEQFF. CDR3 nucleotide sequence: TGTGCCAGCAGCCAACCTCGAGGGGGCACGGATGAGCAGTTCTTC.

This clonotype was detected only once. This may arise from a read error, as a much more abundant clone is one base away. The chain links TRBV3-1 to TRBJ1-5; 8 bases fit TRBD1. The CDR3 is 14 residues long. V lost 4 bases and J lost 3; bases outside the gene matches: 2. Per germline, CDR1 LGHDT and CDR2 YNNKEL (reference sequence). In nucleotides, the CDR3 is TGTGCCAGCAGCCGGACAGGGAACAATCAGCCCCAGCATTTT. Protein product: CASSRTGNNQPQHF.